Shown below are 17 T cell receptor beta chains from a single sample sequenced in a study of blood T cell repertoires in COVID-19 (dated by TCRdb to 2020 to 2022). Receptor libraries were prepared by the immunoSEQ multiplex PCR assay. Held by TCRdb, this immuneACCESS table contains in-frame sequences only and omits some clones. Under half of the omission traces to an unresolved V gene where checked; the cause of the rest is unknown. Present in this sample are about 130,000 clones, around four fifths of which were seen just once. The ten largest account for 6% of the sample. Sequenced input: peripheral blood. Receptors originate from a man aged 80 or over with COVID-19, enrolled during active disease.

The CDR3 DNA reads TGTGCCAGCAGTTTACAGGGTTCAGGTGCCGGGGAGCTGTTTTTT. The encoded protein is CASSLQGSGAGELFF. The genes are TRBV2 and TRBJ2-2; weak D call: TRBD1 (6 bases). V gave up 5 bases and J gave up 6 bases, with 16 bases separating them. The CDR3 has 15 residues. Germline CDR1 is SNHLY and CDR2 is FYNNEI.

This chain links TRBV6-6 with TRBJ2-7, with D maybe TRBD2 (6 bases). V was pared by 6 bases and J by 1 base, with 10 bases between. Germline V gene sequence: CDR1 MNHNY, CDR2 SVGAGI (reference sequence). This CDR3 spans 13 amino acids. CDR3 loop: CASSPRGSYEQYF. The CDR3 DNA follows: TGTGCCAGCAGCCCGCGGGGTTCCTACGAGCAGTACTTC.

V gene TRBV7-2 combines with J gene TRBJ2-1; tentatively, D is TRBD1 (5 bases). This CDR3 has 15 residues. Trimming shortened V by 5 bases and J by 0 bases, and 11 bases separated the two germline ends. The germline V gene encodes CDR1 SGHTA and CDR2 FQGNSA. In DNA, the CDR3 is TGTGCCAGCAGCGGTCAGGGAAGCTCCTACAATGAGCAGTTCTTC. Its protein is CASSGQGSSYNEQFF.

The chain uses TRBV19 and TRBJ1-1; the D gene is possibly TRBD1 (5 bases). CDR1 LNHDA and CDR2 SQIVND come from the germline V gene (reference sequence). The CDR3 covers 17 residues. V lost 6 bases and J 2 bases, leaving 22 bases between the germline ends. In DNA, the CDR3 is TGTGCCAGTAGACAGGCCGCAGGGTTCAGTCTCAACACTGAAGCTTTCTTT. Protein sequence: CASRQAAGFSLNTEAFF.

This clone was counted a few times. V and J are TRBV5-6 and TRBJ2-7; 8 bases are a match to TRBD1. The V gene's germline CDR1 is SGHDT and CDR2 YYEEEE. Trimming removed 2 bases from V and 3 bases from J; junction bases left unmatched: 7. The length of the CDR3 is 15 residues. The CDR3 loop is CASSLGQGVFYEQYF. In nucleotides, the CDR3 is TGTGCCAGCAGCTTAGGACAGGGCGTCTTCTACGAGCAGTACTTC.

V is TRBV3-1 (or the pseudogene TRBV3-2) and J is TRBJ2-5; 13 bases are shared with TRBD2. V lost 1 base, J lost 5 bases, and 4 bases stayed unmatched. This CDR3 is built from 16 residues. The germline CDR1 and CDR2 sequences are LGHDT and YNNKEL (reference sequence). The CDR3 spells CASSQGTSGSVETQYF. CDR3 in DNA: TGTGCCAGCAGCCAAGGGACTAGCGGGAGTGTTGAGACCCAGTACTTC.

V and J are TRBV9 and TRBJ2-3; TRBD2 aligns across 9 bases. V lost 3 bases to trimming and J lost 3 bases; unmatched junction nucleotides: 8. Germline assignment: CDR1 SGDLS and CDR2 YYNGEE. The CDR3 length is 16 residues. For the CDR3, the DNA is TGTGCCAGCAGCGACGTAGCGGGAGTGGTGACAGATACGCAGTATTTT. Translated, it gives CASSDVAGVVTDTQYF.

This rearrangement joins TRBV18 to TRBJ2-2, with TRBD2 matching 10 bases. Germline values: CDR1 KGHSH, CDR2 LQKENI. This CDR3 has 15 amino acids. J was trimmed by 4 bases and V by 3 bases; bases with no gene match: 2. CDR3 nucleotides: TGTGCCAGCTCACCGGCTAGCGGGAGCACCGGGGAGCTGTTTTTT. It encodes CASSPASGSTGELFF. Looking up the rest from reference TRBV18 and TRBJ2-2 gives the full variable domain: NAGVMQNPRHLVRRRGQEARLRCSPMKGHSHVYWYRQLPEEGLKFMVYLQKENIIDESGMPKERFSAEFPKEGPSILRIQQVVRGDSAAYFCASSPASGSTGELFFGEGSRLTVL.

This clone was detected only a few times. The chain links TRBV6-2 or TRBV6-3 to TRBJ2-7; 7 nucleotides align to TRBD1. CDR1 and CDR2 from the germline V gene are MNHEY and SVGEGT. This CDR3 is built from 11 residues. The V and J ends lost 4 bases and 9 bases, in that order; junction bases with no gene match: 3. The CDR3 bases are TGTGCCAGCAGTTCCAGGACAGGGCAGTACTTC. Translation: CASSSRTGQYF.

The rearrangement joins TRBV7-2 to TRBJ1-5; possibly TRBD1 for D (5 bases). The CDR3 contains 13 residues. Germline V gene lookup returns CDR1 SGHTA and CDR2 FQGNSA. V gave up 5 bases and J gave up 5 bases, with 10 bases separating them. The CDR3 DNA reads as TGTGCCAGCAGCCCGACAGCCGATCAGCCCCAGCATTTT. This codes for CASSPTADQPQHF.

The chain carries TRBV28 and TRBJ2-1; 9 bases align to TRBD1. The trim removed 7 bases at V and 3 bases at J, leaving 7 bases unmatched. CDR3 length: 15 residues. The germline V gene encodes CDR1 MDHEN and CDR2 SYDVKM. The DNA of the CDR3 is TGTGCCAGCACTTCACAGGACAGGGGCTACAATGAGCAGTTCTTC. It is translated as CASTSQDRGYNEQFF.

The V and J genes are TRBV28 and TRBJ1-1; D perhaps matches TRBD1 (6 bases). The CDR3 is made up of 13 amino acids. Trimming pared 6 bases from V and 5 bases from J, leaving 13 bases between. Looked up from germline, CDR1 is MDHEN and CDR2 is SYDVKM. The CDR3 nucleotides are TGTGCCAGCAGCCCTTTCGGACAGACTGAAGCTTTCTTT. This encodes CASSPFGQTEAFF.

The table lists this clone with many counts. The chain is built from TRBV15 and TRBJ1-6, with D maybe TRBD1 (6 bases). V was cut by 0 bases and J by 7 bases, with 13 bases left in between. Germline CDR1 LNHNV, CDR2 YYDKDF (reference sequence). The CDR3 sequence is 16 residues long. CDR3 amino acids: CATSRDVAGTNSPLHF. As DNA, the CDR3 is TGTGCCACCAGCAGAGATGTCGCAGGGACAAATTCACCCCTCCACTTT.

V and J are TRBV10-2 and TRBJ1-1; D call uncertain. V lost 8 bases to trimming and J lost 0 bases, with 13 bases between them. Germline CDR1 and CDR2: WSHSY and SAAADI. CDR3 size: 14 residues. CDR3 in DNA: TGCGCCAGCCGGGAACGTGGTCTGAACACTGAAGCTTTCTTT. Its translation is CASRERGLNTEAFF.

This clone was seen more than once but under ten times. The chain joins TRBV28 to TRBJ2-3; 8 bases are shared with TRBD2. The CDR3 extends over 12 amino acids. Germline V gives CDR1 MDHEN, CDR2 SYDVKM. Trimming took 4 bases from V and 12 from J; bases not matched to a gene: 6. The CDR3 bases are TGTGCCAGCAGTTCCGGGACTAGTGATCAGTATTTT. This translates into CASSSGTSDQYF.

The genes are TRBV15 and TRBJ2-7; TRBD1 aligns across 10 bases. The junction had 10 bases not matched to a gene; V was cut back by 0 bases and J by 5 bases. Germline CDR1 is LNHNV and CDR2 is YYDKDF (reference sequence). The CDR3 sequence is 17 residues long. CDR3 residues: CATSREKGQGFRDEQYF. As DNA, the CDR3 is TGTGCCACCAGCAGAGAGAAGGGACAGGGGTTTAGGGACGAGCAGTACTTC.

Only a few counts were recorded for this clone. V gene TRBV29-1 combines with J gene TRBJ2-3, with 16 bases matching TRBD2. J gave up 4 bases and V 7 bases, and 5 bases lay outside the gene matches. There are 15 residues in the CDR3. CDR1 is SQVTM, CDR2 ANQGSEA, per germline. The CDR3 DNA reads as TGCAGCGGTGGGACTAGCGGGAGGGCGGCAGATACGCAGTATTTT. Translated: CSGGTSGRAADTQYF.